This TCR beta chain was sequenced during a study of shared clonotypes between healthy human individuals. Study overall: Each donor's CD8 memory used one plate, CD8 naive two, each CD4 subset three.

The CDR3 has 14 amino acids. Per the germline V gene, CDR1 is SNHLY and CDR2 is FYNNEI. V shed 6 bases, J shed 3 bases, and the junction held 6 bases outside the gene matches. For this clone: Its target is not known.

Findings and limits, study-wide: Estimated clonotype richness was generally higher in naive than memory subsets.

TCRdb's copy holds only in-frame clones and misses some; the assay was immunoSEQ multiplex PCR. This sample yields about a million clones, of which about 80% are seen a single time; approximately 0.9% belongs to the top ten. The chain employs TRBV2 and TRBJ2-7, with 9 bases lining up with TRBD1. This sequence originates from a man between 18 and 35 years old in good health. Some clones in this sample may be carry-over from other donors' samples. The sequenced sample consisted of memory CD4+ T cells from PBMCs. Subset noted: CD45RA-negative fraction. The CDR3: CASRATGGGYEQYF. The CDR3 region has the DNA TGTGCCAGCAGGGCGACAGGGGGTGGCTACGAGCAGTACTTC.